The clone carrying this TCR beta chain qualifies as medium-sized. Amplification of TCR beta used genomic DNA extracted from peripheral blood. Multiplex touch-down PCR with TRB-A/B primers amplified rearranged V-D-J TRB sequences. From the multiplex PCR reads, TCRdb called clonotypes with MiXCR, one entry per CDR3 protein. The table includes 600 to 950 distinct CDR3 sequences, roughly 19% detected once. The source of the sample is a study of T cell repertoires in aging, cancer and after chemotherapy. Germline values: CDR1 SGHDT, CDR2 YYEEEE. The V gene lost 1 base and the J gene lost 0 bases, with 15 bases spanning the gap. This CDR3 has 17 amino acids.

The V call is TRBV5-6, the J call TRBJ2-3; weak D call: TRBD2 (6 bases). This receptor was identified in a human donor with a blood cancer. The sample consisted of blood. CDR3 in DNA: TGTGCCAGCAGCTTGTTAGCGGACTTAGATAGCACAGATACGCAGTATTTT. Protein: CASSLLADLDSTDTQYF. Supplemented by reference TRBV5-6 and TRBJ2-3, the full variable domain reads DAGVTQSPTHLIKTRGQQVTLRCSPKSGHDTVSWYQQALGQGPQFIFQYYEEEERQRGNFPDRFSGHQFPNYSSELNVNALLLGDSALYLCASSLLADLDSTDTQYFGPGTRLTVL.